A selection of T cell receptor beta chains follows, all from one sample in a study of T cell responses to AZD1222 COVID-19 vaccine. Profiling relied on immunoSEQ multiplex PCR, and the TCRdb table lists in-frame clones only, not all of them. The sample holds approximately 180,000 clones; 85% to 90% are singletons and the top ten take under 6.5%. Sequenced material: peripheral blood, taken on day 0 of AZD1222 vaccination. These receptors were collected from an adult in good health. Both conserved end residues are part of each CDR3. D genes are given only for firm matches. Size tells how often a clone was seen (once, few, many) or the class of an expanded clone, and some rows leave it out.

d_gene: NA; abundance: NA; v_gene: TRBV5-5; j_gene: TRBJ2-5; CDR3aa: CASSRIIARPNLQETQYF; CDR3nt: TGTGCCAGCAGCCGGATTATAGCCAGGCCGAACCTCCAAGAGACCCAGTACTTC
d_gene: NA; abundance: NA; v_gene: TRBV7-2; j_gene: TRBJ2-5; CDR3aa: CASSSFSGARRAETQYF; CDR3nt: TGTGCCAGCAGCTCCTTTTCAGGGGCCCGCAGGGCGGAGACCCAGTACTTC
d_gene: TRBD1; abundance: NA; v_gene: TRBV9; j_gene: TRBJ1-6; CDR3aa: CASSGGGTGGTFNSPLHF; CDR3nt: TGTGCCAGCAGCGGAGGGGGAACAGGGGGAACCTTTAATTCACCCCTCCACTTT
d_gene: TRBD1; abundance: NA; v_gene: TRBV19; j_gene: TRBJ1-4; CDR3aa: CASRAGTGPTNEKLFF; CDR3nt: TGTGCCAGTAGAGCCGGGACAGGCCCCACTAATGAAAAACTGTTTTTT
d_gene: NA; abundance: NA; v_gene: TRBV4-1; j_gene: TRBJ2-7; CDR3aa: CASSQDLFLRYEQYF; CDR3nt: TGCGCCAGCAGCCAAGATCTGTTCCTTAGGTACGAGCAGTACTTC
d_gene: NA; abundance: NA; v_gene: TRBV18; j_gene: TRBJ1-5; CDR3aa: CASSPMRTNSNQPQHF; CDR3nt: TGTGCCAGCTCACCAATGAGAACTAATAGCAATCAGCCCCAGCATTTT
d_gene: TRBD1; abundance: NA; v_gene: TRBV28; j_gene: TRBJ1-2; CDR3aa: CASSVSDRVEGYTF; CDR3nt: TGTGCCAGCAGTGTATCCGACAGGGTGGAAGGCTACACCTTC
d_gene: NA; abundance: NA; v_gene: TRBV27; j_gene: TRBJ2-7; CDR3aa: CASSRLATGFLSSYEQYF; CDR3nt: TGTGCCAGCAGTCGCCTCGCTACAGGGTTTCTCAGCTCCTACGAGCAGTACTTC
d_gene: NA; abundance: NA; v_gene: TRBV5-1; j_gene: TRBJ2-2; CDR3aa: CASSLGGTNTGELFF; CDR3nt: TGCGCCAGCAGCTTGGGCGGGACGAACACCGGGGAGCTGTTTTTT
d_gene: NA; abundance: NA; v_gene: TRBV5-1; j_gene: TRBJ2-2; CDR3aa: CASSLDPGREAGELFF; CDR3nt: TGCGCCAGCAGCTTGGACCCAGGCCGGGAAGCCGGGGAGCTGTTTTTT
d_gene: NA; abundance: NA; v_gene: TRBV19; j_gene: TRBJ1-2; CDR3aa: CASSILGSPVGHGYTF; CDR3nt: TGTGCCAGTAGTATATTAGGGAGCCCGGTCGGCCATGGCTACACCTTC
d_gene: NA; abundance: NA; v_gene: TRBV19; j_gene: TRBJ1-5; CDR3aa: CASSNPGTSLQEDQPQHF; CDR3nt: TGTGCCAGTAGTAACCCGGGTACATCTCTCCAGGAGGATCAGCCCCAGCATTTT
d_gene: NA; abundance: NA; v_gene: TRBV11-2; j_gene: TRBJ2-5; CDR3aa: CASSLGPTGFGETQYF; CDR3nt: TGTGCCAGCAGCTTAGGGCCGACAGGATTTGGTGAGACCCAGTACTTC
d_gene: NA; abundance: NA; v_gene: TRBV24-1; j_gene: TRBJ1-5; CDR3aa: CATTLPERAGNQPQHF; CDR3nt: TGTGCCACCACCCTCCCGGAGAGGGCGGGGAATCAGCCCCAGCATTTT
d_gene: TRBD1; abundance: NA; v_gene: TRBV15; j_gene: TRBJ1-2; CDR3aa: CATGKPDRGGGYTF; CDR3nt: TGTGCCACCGGCAAACCCGACAGGGGCGGTGGCTACACCTTC
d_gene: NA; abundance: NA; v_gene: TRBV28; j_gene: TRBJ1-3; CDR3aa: CASRRVLSTESSGNTIYF; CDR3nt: TGTGCCAGCAGAAGGGTCCTCTCGACGGAGAGCTCTGGAAACACCATATATTTT
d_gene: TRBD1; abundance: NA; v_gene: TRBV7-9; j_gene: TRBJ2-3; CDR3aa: CASRPPGQGFADTQYF; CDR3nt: TGTGCCAGCAGACCACCGGGACAGGGGTTCGCAGATACGCAGTATTTT
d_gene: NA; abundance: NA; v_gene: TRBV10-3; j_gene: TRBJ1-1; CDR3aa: CAISEGTSTEAFF; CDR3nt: TGTGCCATCAGTGAGGGTACTAGCACTGAAGCTTTCTTT
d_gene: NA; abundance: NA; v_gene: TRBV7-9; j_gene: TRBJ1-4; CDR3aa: CAKQGFNEKLFF; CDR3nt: TGTGCCAAACAGGGTTTTAATGAAAAACTGTTTTTT
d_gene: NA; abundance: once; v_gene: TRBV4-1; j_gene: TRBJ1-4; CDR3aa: CASSQEGRLQYQNEKLFF; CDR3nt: TGCGCCAGCAGCCAAGAGGGCAGGTTGCAGTACCAGAATGAAAAACTGTTTTTT
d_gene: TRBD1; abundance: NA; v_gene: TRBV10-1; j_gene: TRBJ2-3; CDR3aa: CASSESARQGPLGTDTQYF; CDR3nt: TGCGCCAGCAGTGAGTCGGCGAGACAGGGGCCGTTGGGCACAGATACGCAGTATTTT
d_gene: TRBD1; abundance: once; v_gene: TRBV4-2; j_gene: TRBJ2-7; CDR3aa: CASSQATGQTYEQYF; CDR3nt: TGTGCCAGCAGCCAAGCTACGGGACAGACCTACGAGCAGTACTTC
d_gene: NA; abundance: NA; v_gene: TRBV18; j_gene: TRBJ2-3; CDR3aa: CASSGPPRLRTDTQYF; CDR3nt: TGTGCCAGCTCAGGGCCTCCCCGACTTCGCACAGATACGCAGTATTTT
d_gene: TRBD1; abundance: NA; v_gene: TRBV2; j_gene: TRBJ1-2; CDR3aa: CASSEARQGARYGYTF; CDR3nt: TGTGCCAGCAGTGAAGCGAGACAGGGGGCACGCTATGGCTACACCTTC
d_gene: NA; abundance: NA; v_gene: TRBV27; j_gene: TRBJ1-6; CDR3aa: CASSLKGGGTYNSPLHF; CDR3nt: TGTGCCAGCAGTTTAAAAGGGGGGGGCACCTATAATTCACCCCTCCACTTT
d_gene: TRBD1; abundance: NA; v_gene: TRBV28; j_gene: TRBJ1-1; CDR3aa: CASSSRQGTEAFF; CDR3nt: TGTGCCAGCAGTAGCAGACAGGGAACTGAAGCTTTCTTT
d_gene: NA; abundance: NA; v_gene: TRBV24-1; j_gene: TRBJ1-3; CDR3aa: CATSDRDLREGNTIYF; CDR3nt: TGTGCCACCAGTGATCGGGACCTCCGGGAGGGAAACACCATATATTTT
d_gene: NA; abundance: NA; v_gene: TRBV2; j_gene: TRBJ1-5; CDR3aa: CASSPYERGYNQPQHF; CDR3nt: TGTGCCAGCAGTCCCTACGAGAGAGGTTACAATCAGCCCCAGCATTTT
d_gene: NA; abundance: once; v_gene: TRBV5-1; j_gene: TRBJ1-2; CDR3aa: CASSLAPGSDYGYTF; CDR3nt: TGCGCCAGCAGCTTGGCCCCAGGGTCGGACTATGGCTACACCTTC
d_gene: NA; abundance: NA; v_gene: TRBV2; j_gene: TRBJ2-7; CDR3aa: CACAGRGYEQYF; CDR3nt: TGTGCCTGCGCGGGCAGGGGTTACGAGCAGTACTTC
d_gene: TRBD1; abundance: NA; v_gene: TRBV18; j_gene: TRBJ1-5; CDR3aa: CASSPGQAINQPQHF; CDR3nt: TGTGCCAGCTCACCGGGACAGGCTATCAATCAGCCCCAGCATTTT
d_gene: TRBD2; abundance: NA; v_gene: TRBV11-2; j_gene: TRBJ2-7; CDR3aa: CASSVNPTSGFYEQYF; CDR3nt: TGTGCCAGCAGCGTAAACCCGACTAGCGGATTCTACGAGCAGTACTTC
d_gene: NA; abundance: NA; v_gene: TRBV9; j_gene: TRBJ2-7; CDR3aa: CASSPRLGVYEQYF; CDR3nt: TGTGCCAGCAGCCCAAGACTAGGCGTGTACGAGCAGTACTTC
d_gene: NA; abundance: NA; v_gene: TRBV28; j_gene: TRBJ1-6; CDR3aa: CASNRGAAGNSPLHF; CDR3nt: TGTGCCAGCAATAGGGGTGCGGCGGGGAATTCACCCCTCCACTTT
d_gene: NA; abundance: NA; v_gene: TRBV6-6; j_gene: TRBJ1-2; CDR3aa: CASSYSRGEHGYTF; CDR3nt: TGTGCCAGCAGTTACTCGCGCGGGGAGCATGGCTACACCTTC
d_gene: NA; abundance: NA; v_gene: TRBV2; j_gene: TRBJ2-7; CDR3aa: CASNPDSHEQYF; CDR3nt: TGTGCCAGCAATCCCGACAGCCACGAGCAGTACTTC
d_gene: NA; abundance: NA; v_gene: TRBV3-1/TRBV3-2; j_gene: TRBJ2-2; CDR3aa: CASSLWTIPNTGELFF; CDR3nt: TGTGCCAGCAGCCTGTGGACTATCCCGAACACCGGGGAGCTGTTTTTT
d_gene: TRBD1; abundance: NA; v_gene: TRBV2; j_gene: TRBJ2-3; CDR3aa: CASSEGQNLPTDTQYF; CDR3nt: TGTGCCAGCAGTGAGGGACAGAACCTTCCCACAGATACGCAGTATTTT
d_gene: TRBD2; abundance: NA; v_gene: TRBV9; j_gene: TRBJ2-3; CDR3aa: CASTSTLAGGLDTQYF; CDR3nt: TGTGCCAGCACCTCTACCCTAGCGGGGGGCCTGGATACGCAGTATTTT
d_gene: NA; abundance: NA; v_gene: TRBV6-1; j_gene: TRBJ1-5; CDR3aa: CASKPGQLQPQHF; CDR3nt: TGTGCCAGCAAACCGGGGCAGCTTCAGCCCCAGCATTTT
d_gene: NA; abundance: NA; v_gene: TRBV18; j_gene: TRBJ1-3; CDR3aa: CASISGNTIYF; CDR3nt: TGTGCCTCCATTTCTGGAAACACCATATATTTT
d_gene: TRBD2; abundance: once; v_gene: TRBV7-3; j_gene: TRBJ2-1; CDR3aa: CASSLDSGSNEQFF; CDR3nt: TGTGCCAGCAGCTTGGATAGCGGGAGTAATGAGCAGTTCTTC
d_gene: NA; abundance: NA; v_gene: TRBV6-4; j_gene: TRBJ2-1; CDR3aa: CASSDYCLRQGSCDEQFF; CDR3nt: TGTGCCAGCAGTGACTATTGTTTGAGGCAGGGATCTTGCGATGAGCAGTTCTTC
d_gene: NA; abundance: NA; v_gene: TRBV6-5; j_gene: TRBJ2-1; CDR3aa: CASRRAISNNEQFF; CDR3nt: TGTGCCAGCAGAAGAGCTATTTCCAACAATGAGCAGTTCTTC
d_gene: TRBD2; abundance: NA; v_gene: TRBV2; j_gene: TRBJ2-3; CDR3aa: CASSPGLASADTQYF; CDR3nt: TGTGCCAGCAGCCCGGGACTAGCTTCTGCAGATACGCAGTATTTT
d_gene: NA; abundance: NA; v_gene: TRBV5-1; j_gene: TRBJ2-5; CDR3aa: CASSSGQETQYF; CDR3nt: TGCGCCAGCAGTAGCGGACAAGAGACCCAGTACTTC
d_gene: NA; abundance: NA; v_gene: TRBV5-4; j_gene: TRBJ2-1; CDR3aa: CASSSTSLGNEQFF; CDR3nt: TGTGCCAGCAGCTCGACTAGTCTCGGCAATGAGCAGTTCTTC
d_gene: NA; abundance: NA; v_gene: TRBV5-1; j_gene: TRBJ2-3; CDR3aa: CASNHQTDTQYF; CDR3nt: TGCGCCAGCAACCACCAAACAGATACGCAGTATTTT
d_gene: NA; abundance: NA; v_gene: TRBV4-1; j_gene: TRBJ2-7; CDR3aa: CASSQDDVDSSSPYEQYF; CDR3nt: TGCGCCAGCAGCCAAGACGACGTGGACAGCTCTTCTCCCTACGAGCAGTACTTC
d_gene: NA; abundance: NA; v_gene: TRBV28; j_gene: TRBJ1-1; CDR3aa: CASSPSATGGRTEAFF; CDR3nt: TGTGCCAGCAGTCCTTCCGCGACAGGTGGTAGAACTGAAGCTTTCTTT
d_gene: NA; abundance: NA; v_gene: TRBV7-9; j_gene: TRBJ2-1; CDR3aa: CASSLALGYYNEQFF; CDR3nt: TGTGCCAGCAGCTTAGCGCTTGGGTACTACAATGAGCAGTTCTTC